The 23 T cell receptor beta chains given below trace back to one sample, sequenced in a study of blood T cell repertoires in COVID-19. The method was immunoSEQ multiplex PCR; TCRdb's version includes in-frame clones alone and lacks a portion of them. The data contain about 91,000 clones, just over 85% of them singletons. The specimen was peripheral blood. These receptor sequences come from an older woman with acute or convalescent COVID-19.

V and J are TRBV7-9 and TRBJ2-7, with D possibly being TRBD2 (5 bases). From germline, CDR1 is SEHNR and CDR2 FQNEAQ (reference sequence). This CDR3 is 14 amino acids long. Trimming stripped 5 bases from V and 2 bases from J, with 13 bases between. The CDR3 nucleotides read TGTGCCAGCAGCCTCGGACTCAGCCCCTACGAGCAGTACTTC. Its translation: CASSLGLSPYEQYF.

CDR3 in amino acids: CASSVGVIAGAFETQYF. The CDR3 DNA is TGTGCCAGCAGCGTAGGGGTAATAGCGGGAGCTTTCGAGACCCAGTACTTC. The rearrangement joins TRBV9 to TRBJ2-5; TRBD2 matches 9 bases. The CDR3 is made up of 17 amino acids. CDR1 SGDLS and CDR2 YYNGEE come from the germline V gene. V dropped 0 bases and J dropped 5; count of bases not matched to a gene: 11.

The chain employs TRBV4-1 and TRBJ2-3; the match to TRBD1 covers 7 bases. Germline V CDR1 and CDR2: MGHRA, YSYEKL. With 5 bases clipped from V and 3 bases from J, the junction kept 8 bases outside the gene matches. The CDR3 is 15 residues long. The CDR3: CASSTGTVGTDTQYF. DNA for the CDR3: TGCGCCAGCAGCACAGGGACAGTTGGAACAGATACGCAGTATTTT.

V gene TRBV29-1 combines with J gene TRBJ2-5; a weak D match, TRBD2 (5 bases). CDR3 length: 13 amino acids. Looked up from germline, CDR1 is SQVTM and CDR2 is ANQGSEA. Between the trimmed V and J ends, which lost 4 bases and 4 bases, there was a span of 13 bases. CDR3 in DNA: TGCAGCGTTGCGGACTGGGGTGGAGAGACCCAGTACTTC. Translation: CSVADWGGETQYF.

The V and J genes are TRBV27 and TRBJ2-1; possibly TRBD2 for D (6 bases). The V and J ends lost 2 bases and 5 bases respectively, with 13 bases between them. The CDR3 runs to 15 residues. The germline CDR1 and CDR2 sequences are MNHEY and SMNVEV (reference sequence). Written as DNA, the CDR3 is TGTGCCAGCAGTTTACGGGCTAGCGCGCACAATGAGCAGTTCTTC. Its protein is CASSLRASAHNEQFF.

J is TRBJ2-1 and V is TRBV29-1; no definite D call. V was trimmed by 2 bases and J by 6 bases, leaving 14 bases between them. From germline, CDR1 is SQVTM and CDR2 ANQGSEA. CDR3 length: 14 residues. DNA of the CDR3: TGCAGCGTTGAAATGAACGAGCGACCCAATGAGCAGTTCTTC. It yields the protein CSVEMNERPNEQFF.

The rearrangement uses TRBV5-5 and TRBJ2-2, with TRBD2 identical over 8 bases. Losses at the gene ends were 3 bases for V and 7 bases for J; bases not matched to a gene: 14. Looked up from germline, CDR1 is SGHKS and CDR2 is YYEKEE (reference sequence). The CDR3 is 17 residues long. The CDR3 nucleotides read TGTGCCAGCAGCTCCCTAGTGAGGGCGGGGGGCCACGGGGAGCTGTTTTTT. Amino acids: CASSSLVRAGGHGELFF.

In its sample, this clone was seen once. DNA for the CDR3: TGTGCCAGTAGTATACGCATTCGGCGGGAGTTAGCAGATACGCAGTATTTT. Translating it yields CASSIRIRRELADTQYF. V gene TRBV19 combines with J gene TRBJ2-3; 7 bases map to TRBD2. With 2 bases clipped from V and 4 bases from J, the junction kept 12 bases outside the gene matches. CDR1 is LNHDA, CDR2 SQIVND, per germline (reference sequence). The CDR3 loop spans 17 amino acids.

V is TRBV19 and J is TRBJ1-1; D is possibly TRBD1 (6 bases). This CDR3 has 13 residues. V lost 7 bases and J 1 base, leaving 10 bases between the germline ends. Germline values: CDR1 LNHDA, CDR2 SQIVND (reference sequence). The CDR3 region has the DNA TGTGCCAGTATTTCGACAGGGAACACTGAAGCTTTCTTT. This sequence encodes CASISTGNTEAFF. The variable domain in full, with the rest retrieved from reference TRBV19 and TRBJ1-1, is DGGITQSPKYLFRKEGQNVTLSCEQNLNHDAMYWYRQDPGQGLRLIYYSQIVNDFQKGDIAEGYSVSREKKESFPLTVTSAQKNPTAFYLCASISTGNTEAFFGQGTRLTVV.

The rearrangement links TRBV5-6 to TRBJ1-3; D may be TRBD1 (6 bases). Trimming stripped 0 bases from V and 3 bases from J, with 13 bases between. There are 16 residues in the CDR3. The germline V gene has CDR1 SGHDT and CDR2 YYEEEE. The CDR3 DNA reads TGTGCCAGCAGCTTGGACCTGAAGGGGGTTGGAAACACCATATATTTT. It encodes CASSLDLKGVGNTIYF.

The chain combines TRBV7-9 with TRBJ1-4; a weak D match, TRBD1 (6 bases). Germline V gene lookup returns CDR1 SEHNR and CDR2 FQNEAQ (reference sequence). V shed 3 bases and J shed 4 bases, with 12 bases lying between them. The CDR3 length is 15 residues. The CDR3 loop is CASSFATGHNEKLFF. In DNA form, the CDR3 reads TGTGCCAGCAGCTTTGCCACAGGGCATAATGAAAAACTGTTTTTT.

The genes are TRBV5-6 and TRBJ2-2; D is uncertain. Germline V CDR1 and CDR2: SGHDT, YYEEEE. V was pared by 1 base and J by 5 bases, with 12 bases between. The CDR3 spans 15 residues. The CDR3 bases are TGTGCCAGCAGCTTGATGGCCGAAGTAACCGGGGAGCTGTTTTTT. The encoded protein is CASSLMAEVTGELFF.

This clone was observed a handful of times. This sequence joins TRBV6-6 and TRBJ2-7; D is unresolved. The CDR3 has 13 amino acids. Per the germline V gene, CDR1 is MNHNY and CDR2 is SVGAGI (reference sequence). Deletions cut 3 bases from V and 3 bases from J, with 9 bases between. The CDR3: CASSYPDIYEQYF. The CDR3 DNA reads TGTGCCAGCAGTTATCCCGACATCTACGAGCAGTACTTC.

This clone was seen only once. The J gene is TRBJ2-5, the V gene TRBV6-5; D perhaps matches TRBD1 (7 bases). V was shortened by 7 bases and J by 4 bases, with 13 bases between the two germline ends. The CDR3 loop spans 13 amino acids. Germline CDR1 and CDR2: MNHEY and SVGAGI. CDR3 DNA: TGTGCCAGCAAGCTCCAGGGGGGAGAGACCCAGTACTTC. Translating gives CASKLQGGETQYF.

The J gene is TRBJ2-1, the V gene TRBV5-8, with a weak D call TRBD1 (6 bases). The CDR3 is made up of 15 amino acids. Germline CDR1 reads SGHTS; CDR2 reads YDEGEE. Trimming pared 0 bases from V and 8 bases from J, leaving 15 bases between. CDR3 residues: CASSLGQGPTDEQFF. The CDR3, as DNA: TGTGCCAGCAGCTTGGGGCAGGGGCCCACCGATGAGCAGTTCTTC.

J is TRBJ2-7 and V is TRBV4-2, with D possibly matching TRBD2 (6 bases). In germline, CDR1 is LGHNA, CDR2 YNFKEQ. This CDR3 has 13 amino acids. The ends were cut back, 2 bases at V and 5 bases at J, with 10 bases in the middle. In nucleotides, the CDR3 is TGTGCCAGCAGCCAAACCGGGACTCACGAGCAGTACTTC. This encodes CASSQTGTHEQYF.

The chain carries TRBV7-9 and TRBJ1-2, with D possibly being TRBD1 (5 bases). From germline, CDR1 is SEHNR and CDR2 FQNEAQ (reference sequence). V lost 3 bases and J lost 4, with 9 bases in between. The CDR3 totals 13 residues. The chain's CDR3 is CASSFDSVYGYTF. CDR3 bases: TGTGCCAGCAGCTTCGACAGCGTCTATGGCTACACCTTC.

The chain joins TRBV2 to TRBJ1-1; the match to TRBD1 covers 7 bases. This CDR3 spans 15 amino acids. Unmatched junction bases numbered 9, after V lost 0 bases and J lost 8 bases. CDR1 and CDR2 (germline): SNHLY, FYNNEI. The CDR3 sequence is CASSEARQGSSEAFF. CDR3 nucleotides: TGTGCCAGCAGTGAAGCGAGACAGGGTAGTTCGGAAGCTTTCTTT.

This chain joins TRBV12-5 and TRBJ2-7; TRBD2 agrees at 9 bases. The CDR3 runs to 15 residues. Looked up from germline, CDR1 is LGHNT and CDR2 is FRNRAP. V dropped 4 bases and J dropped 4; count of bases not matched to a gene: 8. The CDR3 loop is CASGWLSGRSYEQYF. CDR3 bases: TGTGCTAGTGGTTGGCTTAGCGGGAGAAGTTACGAGCAGTACTTC.

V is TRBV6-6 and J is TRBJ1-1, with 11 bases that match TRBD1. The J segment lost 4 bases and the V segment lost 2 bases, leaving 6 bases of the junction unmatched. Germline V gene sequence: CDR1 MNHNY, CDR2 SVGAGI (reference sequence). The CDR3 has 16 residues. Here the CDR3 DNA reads TGTGCCAGCAGTTACCCGGGACAGGGGGACGGCACTGAAGCTTTCTTT. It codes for CASSYPGQGDGTEAFF.

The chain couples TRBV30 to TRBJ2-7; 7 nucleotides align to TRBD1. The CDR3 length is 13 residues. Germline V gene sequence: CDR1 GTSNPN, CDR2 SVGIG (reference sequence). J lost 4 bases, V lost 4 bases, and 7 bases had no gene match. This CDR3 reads CAWTRTGDYEQYF. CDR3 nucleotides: TGTGCCTGGACTCGGACAGGAGATTACGAGCAGTACTTC.

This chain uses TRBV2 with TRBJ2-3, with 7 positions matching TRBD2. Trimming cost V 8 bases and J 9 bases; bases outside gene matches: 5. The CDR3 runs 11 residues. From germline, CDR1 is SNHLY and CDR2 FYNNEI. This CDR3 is CASRGGVTQYF. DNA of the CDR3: TGTGCCAGCCGTGGGGGGGTGACGCAGTATTTT.

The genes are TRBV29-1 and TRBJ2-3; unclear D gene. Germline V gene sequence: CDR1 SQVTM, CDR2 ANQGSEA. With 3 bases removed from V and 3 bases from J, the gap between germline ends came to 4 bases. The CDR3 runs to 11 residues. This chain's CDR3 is CSVETTDTQYF. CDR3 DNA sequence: TGCAGCGTTGAGACAACAGATACGCAGTATTTT.